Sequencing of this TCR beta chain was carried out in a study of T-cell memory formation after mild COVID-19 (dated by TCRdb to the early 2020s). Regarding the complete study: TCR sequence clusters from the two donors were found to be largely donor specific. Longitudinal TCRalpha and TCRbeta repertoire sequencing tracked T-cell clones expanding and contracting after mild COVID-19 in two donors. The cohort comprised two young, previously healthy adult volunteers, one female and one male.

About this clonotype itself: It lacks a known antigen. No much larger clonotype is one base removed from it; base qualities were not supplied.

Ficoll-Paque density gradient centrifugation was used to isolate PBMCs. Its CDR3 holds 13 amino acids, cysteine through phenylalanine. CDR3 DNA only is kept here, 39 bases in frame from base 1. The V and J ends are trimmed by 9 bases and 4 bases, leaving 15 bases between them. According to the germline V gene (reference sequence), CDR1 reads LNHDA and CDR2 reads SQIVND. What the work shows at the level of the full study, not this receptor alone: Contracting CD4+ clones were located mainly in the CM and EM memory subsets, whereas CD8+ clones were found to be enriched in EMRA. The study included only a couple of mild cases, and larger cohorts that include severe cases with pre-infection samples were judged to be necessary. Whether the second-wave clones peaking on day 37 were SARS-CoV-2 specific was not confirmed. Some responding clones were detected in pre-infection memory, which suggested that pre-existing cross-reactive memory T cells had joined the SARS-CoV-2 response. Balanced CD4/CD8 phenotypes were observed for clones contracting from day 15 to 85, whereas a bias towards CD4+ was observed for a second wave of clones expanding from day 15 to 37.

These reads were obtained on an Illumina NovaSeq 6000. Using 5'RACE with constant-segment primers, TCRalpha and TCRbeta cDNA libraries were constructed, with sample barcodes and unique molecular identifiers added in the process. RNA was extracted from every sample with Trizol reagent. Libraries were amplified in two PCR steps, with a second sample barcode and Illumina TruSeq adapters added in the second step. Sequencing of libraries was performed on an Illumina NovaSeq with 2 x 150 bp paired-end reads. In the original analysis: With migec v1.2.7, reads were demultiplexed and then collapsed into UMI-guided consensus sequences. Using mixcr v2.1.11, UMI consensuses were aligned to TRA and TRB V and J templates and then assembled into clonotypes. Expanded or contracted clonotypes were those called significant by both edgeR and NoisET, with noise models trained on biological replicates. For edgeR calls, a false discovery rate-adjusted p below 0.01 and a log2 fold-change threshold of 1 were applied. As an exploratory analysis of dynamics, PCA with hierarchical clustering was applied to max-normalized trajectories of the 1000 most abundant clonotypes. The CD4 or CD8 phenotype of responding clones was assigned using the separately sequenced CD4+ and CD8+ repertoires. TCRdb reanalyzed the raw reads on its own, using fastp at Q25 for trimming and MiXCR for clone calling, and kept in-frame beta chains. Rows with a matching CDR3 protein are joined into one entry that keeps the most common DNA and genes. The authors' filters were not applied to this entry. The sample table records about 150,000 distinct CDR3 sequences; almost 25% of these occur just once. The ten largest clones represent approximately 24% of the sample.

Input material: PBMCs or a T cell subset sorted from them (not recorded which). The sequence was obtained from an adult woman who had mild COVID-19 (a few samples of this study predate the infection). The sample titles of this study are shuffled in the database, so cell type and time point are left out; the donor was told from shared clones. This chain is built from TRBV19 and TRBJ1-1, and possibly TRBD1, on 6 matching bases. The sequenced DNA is TGTGCCAGCCAGCGAGGGGGAATCACTGAAGCTTTCTTT. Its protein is CASQRGGITEAFF.